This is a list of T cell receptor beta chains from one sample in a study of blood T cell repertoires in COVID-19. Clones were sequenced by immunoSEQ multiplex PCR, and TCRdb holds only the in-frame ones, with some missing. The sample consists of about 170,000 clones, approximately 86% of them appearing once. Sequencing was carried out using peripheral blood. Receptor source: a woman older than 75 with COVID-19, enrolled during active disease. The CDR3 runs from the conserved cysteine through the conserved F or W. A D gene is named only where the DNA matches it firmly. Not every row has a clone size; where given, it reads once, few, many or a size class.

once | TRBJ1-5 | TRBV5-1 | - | TGCGCCAGCAGCTTGGCTCCGAATCAGCCCCAGCATTTT | CASSLAPNQPQHF
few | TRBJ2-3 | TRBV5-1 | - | TGCGCCAGCAGCTTGGAAGGAGGGGGCGGGCTACAAGATACGCAGTATTTT | CASSLEGGGGLQDTQYF
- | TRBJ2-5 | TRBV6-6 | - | TGTGCCAGCAGGCCCGGAGTTCGAGAGACCCAGTACTTC | CASRPGVRETQYF
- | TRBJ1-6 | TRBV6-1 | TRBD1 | TGTGCCAGCAGTGCGACAGGGAGATCTTATAATTCACCCCTCCACTTT | CASSATGRSYNSPLHF
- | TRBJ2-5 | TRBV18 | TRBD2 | TGTGCCAGCTCACTGGGACTAGCGGAAGAGACCCAGTACTTC | CASSLGLAEETQYF
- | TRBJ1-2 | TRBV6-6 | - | TGTGCCAGCAGTTACGGTAACAGGCCTAACTATGGCTACACCTTC | CASSYGNRPNYGYTF
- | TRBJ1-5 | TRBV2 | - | TGTGCCAGCAGTATGGCGGAGGATCAGCCCCAGCATTTT | CASSMAEDQPQHF
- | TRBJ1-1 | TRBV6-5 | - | TGTGCCAGCAGCACAGGGTTGGCTGAAGCTTTCTTT | CASSTGLAEAFF
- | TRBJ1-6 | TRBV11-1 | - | TGTGCCAGCAGCTTCAATAATTCACCCCTCCACTTT | CASSFNNSPLHF
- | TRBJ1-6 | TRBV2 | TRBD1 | TGTGCCAGCAGTGGATCATCAGGGGGCTCAGCACCCCTCCACTTT | CASSGSSGGSAPLHF
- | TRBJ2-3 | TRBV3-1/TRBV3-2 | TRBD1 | TGTGCCAGCAGCCCGGACAGGGGCCCAACTTATGATACGCAGTATTTT | CASSPDRGPTYDTQYF
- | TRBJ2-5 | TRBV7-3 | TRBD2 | TGTGCCAGCAGCTTAGGACTAGCGGGAGGGGAAGAGACCCAGTACTTC | CASSLGLAGGEETQYF
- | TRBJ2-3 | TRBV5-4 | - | TGTGCCGGCCGACGGGACTTCATAGATACGCAGTATTTT | CAGRRDFIDTQYF
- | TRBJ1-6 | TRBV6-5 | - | TGTGCCAGCAGTTACCGGTCCTATAATTCACCCCTCCACTTT | CASSYRSYNSPLHF
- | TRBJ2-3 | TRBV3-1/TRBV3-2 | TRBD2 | TGTGCCAGCAGCCAAGTAAACGGGGGGGATACGCAGTATTTT | CASSQVNGGDTQYF
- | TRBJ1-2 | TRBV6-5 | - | TGTGCCAGCAGCCCGAGGGCGGATTATGGCTACACCTTC | CASSPRADYGYTF
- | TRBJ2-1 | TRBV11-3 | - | TGTGCCAGCAGCTTTGGGGGCTCAAGTGAGCAGTTCTTC | CASSFGGSSEQFF
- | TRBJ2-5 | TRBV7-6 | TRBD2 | TGTGCCAGCAGCAGCTTAAGCGGGGCTCAAGAGACCCAGTACTTC | CASSSLSGAQETQYF
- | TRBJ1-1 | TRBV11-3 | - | TGTGCCAGCAGCTTAGAAGGGGGAACTGAAGCTTTCTTT | CASSLEGGTEAFF
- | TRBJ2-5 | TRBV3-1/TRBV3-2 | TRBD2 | TGTGCCAGCAGCCACGGAGGACTAGCGGGAACGAGGAGGGGCCAAGAGACCCAGTACTTC | CASSHGGLAGTRRGQETQYF
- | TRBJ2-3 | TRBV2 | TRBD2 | TGTGCCAGCAGCGAGGTAGCGGGGGACACAGATACGCAGTATTTT | CASSEVAGDTDTQYF
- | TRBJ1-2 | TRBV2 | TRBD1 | TGTGCCAGCAGCGATCAGGGGGTCTATGGCTACACCTTC | CASSDQGVYGYTF
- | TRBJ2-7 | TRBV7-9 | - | TGTGCCAGCAGCGTCGGGCAGGGTAGGAGAGAGCAGTACTTC | CASSVGQGRREQYF
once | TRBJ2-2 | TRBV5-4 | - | TGTGCCAGCAGCTTGTCGGGGTACACCGGGGAGCTGTTTTTT | CASSLSGYTGELFF
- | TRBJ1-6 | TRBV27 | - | TGTGCCAGCAGTTATAACAGGGAATCACCCCTCCACTTT | CASSYNRESPLHF
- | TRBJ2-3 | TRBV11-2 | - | TGTGCCAGCAGCTTATCAGGAGATACGCAGTATTTT | CASSLSGDTQYF
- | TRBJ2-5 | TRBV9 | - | TGTGCCAGCAGCCAGGGCAGCTCTCAAGAGACCCAGTACTTC | CASSQGSSQETQYF
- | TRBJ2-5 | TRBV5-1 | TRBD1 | TGCGCCAGCAGCTTGTATGGACAGGGTGAGACCCAGTACTTC | CASSLYGQGETQYF
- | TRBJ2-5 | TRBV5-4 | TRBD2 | TGTGCCAGCAGCTCTAGCGGGGGTATCCAAGAGACCCAGTACTTC | CASSSSGGIQETQYF
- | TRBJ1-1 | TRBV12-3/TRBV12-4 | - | TGTGCCAGCAGTTCCGGGTCCACCTATGAAGCTTTCTTT | CASSSGSTYEAFF
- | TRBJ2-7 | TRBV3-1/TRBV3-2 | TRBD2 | TGTGCCAGCAGCCAAGCCCTAGCGGGAAATTACGAGCAGTACTTC | CASSQALAGNYEQYF
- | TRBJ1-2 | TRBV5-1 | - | TGCGCCAGCAGCCTGGACAGATCTAACTATGGCTACACCTTC | CASSLDRSNYGYTF
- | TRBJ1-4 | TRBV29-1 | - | TGCAGCGTTTTCTCCAATGAAAAACTGTTTTTT | CSVFSNEKLFF
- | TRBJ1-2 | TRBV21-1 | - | TGTGCCAGCAGCAAAGACGGGAGGGCAGGGGCCATCTATGGCTACACCTTC | CASSKDGRAGAIYGYTF
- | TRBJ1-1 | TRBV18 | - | TGTGCCAGCTCACCACCGGCCAGGGGTGGCACTGAAGCTTTCTTT | CASSPPARGGTEAFF
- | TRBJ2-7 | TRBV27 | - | TGTGCCAGCAGCTCTGCGGGATCCAAAAGGGAGCAGTACTTC | CASSSAGSKREQYF
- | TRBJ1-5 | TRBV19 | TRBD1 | TGTGCCAGTAGTATCAACCCGACAGGGGGGAATCAGCCCCAGCATTTT | CASSINPTGGNQPQHF
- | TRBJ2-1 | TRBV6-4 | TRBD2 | TGTGCCAGCAGTGTGGCGGGGGTGGGGGAGCAGTTCTTC | CASSVAGVGEQFF